At least ten counts were recorded for the clone carrying this T cell receptor beta chain. Its antigen is unknown. The CDR3 is 15 amino acids. With V trimmed by 3 bases and J by 6 bases, 11 bases remained unmatched. CDR1 and CDR2 (germline): DFQATT, SNEGSKA (reference sequence). In TCRdb, the 5' RACE reads were re-called with MiXCR into one record per CDR3 protein. The sample holds around 160,000 distinct CDR3 sequences, less than 9% seen once. This sample stems from a study of T cells after yellow fever vaccination. General study results and limits: The booster saw the reappearance of most primary-vaccination clones (approximately 96% CD4, roughly 87% CD8). Contaminants from the bulk population, in the form of abundant clonotypes, could be found in FACS-sorted repertoires.

The J gene is TRBJ2-5, the V gene TRBV20-1; 9 positions match TRBD2. The origin of this receptor is a man between 18 and 35 years old who received the YFV17D yellow fever vaccine. Sample: CD4+ T cells sorted from PBMCs, taken 5 to 6 days after the first yellow fever vaccination. Here the CDR3 reads CSASRSSGVRKTQYF. The CDR3 DNA is TGCAGTGCTAGTCGATCTAGCGGGGTGCGCAAGACCCAGTACTTC.